This T cell receptor beta chain was recorded in a study of T cells in Graves' hyperthyroidism and ophthalmopathy. Whole-study context: Peripheral blood samples were taken at initial diagnosis, prior to any treatment.

RNA transcripts gave rise to amplified TCR beta CDR3 regions. Primed by the HTBI set, a first-round RT-PCR was run on the TCR CDR3. From the multiplex PCR reads, TCRdb called clonotypes with MiXCR, one entry per CDR3 protein. This table has fewer than 350,000 distinct CDR3 sequences, roughly 13% appearing once. Germline-derived CDR1 and CDR2 are SGHRS and YFSETQ. This CDR3 is 13 amino acids long. V was pared by 7 bases and J by 1 base, with 9 bases between. Exclusions: uncontrolled infection, other autoimmune disease, pregnancy, lactation. A sample of blood taken at first hyperthyroidism diagnosis preceded any ophthalmopathy symptoms. Many counts were recorded for this clonotype. Its antigen is still unknown. Study findings and constraints: Among thyroid clonotypes expanded above 0.001, most also appeared in blood.

V and J are TRBV5-1 and TRBJ2-1; D gene uncertain. Sequencing was done on a sample of blood. This clonotype originated in a young woman with Graves' hyperthyroidism that later progressed to Graves' ophthalmopathy. CDR3 bases: TGCGCCAGCGGAACTAATTCCTACAATGAGCAGTTCTTC. It specifies CASGTNSYNEQFF.